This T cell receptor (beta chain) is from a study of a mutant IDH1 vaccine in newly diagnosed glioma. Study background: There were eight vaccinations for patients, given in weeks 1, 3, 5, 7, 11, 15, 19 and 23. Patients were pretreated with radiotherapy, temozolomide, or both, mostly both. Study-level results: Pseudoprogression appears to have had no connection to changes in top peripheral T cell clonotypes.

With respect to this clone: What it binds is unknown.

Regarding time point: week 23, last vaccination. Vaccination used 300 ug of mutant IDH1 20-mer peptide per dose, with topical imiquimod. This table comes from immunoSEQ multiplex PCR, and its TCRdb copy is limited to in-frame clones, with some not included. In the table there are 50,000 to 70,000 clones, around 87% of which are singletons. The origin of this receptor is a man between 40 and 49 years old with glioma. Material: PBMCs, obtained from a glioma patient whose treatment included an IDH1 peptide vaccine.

CDR3 coding DNA: TGTGCCAGTAGTAACCCTCCGTTTGGGGAGACCCAGTACTTC. Translation: CASSNPPFGETQYF. This chain uses TRBV19 with TRBJ2-5, with D unclear. Trimming cost V 4 bases and J 5 bases, with 14 bases left between them. The CDR3 covers 14 residues. The germline V gene encodes CDR1 LNHDA and CDR2 SQIVND (reference sequence).